This T cell receptor (beta chain) was profiled in a study of control samples from healthy donors and cancer patients. Repertoires were generated with immunoSEQ multiplex PCR, while TCRdb's copy carries only in-frame clones and drops some. This table has 150,000 to 200,000 clones, about nine tenths appearing once. CDR3 length: 14 amino acids. The V and J ends lost 6 bases and 3 bases, in that order; junction bases with no gene match: 2. CDR1 and CDR2 from the germline V gene are MNHEY and SVGAGI. The rearrangement links TRBV6-5 to TRBJ1-6; 7 positions agree with TRBD1. This TCR derives from a woman in her thirties in good health. The sample comprised blood. CDR3: CASSPGGYNSPLHF. CDR3 DNA sequence: TGTGCCAGCAGCCCAGGGGGCTATAATTCACCCCTCCACTTT.